A single T cell receptor (beta chain) is shown here with its context. Its binding antigen is unknown. One base away there is no much larger clone; base qualities are not given. The immunoSEQ Assay, a bias-controlled multiplex PCR, was used to amplify TCRbeta CDR3 regions from genomic DNA. Under the source paper's analysis protocol: Within the assay, amplification of reference gene primers was used to estimate how many nucleated cells each sample contained. To quantify the absolute abundance of each unique TCRbeta CDR3 rearrangement, sequence reads were collapsed and filtered. For each sample, productive Simpson clonality was calculated as the square root of Simpson's diversity index over productive rearrangements. Held by TCRdb, this immuneACCESS table contains in-frame sequences only and omits some clones. Under half of the omission traces to an unresolved V gene where checked; the cause of the rest is unknown. D and trimming were read from the DNA, whereas the V and J calls and clone size are those reported in that table. The sample table holds some 200,000 clones, of which roughly 89% were seen once. Approximately 3.3% of the sample is taken by the ten largest.

This record comes from a study of blood T cell repertoires in COVID-19 (dated by TCRdb to the early 2020s). Notes on the research overall: Samples from collaborators originated in the United States, Italy and Spain and spanned both the acute and convalescent phases of COVID-19. The material from the prospective study consisted of cDNA or gDNA derived from T cells, B-cell-depleted T cells, or PBMCs. The dataset comprised deeply sampled blood TCRbeta repertoires from subjects exposed to, actively infected with, or recovered from COVID-19. The repertoires were made available in a free public database intended to serve as a resource for research on the immune response to SARS-CoV-2. Samples came from the ongoing ImmuneRACE study (first 160 participants) plus 1,254 subjects from 6 global collaborators. The sample metadata nearly always contained a de-identified subject ID, COVID-19 status, age in years and sex. Where HLA class I and class II types were available, the types were taken from metadata supplied by the sample provider, not from assay-based typing. What the research found in general, with its limitations: The amount of clinical and demographic metadata varied by source and participant and was provided uncurated.

The collaborating institutions used their own protocols to collect whole blood in K2EDTA tubes. For TCRbeta analysis, collaborators shipped samples in one of three forms: frozen whole blood, isolated PBMCs, or DNA extracted from either of those sample types. The sequenced material came from peripheral blood. The clonotype was recovered from a man younger than 35 with active or convalescent COVID-19.

The CDR3 sequence is CASSKPGGGNQPQHF. The nucleotide sequence reads TGTGCCAGCAGCAAACCAGGGGGTGGCAATCAGCCCCAGCATTTT. The chain joins TRBV21-1 to TRBJ1-5; the D call in the table, TRBD1, was not verified against the DNA. TRBV21-1 is a known pseudogene. From its cysteine to its phenylalanine, the CDR3 spans 15 amino acids. Only the CDR3 DNA is retained, 45 bases long and in frame from the first base.